The rows below give T cell receptor beta chains drawn from one sample of a study of Graves' ophthalmopathy and Graves' hyperthyroidism. TCRdb re-analysed the multiplex PCR reads in MiXCR, keeping a single row per CDR3 protein. The data hold hundreds of thousands of distinct CDR3 sequences, with roughly 20% observed a single time. What was sequenced was peripheral blood. The receptors stem from a woman in her late teens or twenties with stable Graves' hyperthyroidism. Some clones in this sample may be carry-over from other donors' samples. Both conserved end residues are part of each CDR3. The D gene is left open where the match is weak. Only some rows state a clone size, as once, few, many or a class for expanded clones.

cdr3_nt,cdr3_aa,v_call,d_call,j_call,clone_size
TGTGCCGGCAGTTTTGGGGATTCACCCCTCCACTTT,CAGSFGDSPLHF,TRBV12-3/TRBV12-4,-,TRBJ1-6,few
TGCGCCAGCAGCCAAGATTCGGGACACCAACTTGAAGCTTTCTTT,CASSQDSGHQLEAFF,TRBV4-1,-,TRBJ1-1,-
TGTGCCAGCAGCTTAGGGGTCGGCTCTCTCACCGAGGAGCTGTTTTTT,CASSLGVGSLTEELFF,TRBV7-8,-,TRBJ2-2,-
TGTGCCAGCAGTTACCGGGGGGGGGCGAGCTACGAGCAGTACTTC,CASSYRGGASYEQYF,TRBV6-2/TRBV6-3,TRBD2,TRBJ2-7,many
TGTGCCAGCAGTCCCTGGACAGGGGTGAAGACCCAGTACTTC,CASSPWTGVKTQYF,TRBV6-2/TRBV6-3,TRBD1,TRBJ2-5,few
TGTGCCAGCAGTTTTGAGGGTTATGGCTATGGCTACACCTTC,CASSFEGYGYGYTF,TRBV12-3/TRBV12-4,-,TRBJ1-2,many
TGCAGTGCTTCGAGGACAGGGGCATACCAAGAGACCCAGTACTTC,CSASRTGAYQETQYF,TRBV20-1,TRBD1,TRBJ2-5,few
TGTGCCAGCTACAACAGGGGCCGGACCTACGAGCAGTACTTC,CASYNRGRTYEQYF,TRBV6-1,TRBD1,TRBJ2-7,-
TGTGCCAGCAGCCCTCCAGGGTGGGCAAGAGAGACCCAGTACTTC,CASSPPGWARETQYF,TRBV7-2,-,TRBJ2-5,-
TGCGCCAGCAGCCAAAGTCAGGGGAAAGAGACCCAGTACTTC,CASSQSQGKETQYF,TRBV4-1,-,TRBJ2-5,many
TGTGCCAGCAGGGGGCTGGGGCTGGGGTACTTC,CASRGLGLGYF,TRBV28,-,TRBJ2-6,once
TGTGCCAGTAGTCACCGGGACGCTTTCTACGAGCAGTACTTC,CASSHRDAFYEQYF,TRBV19,-,TRBJ2-7,-
TGTGCCAGCAGTTACTCGATCCCGAGACAGGGTGGCAATCAGCCCCAGCATTTT,CASSYSIPRQGGNQPQHF,TRBV6-2/TRBV6-3,TRBD1,TRBJ1-5,many
TGTGCCACCAGTCCTGAAAGGGGCTTCAGGGGCTACACCTTC,CATSPERGFRGYTF,TRBV24-1,-,TRBJ1-2,few
TGCAGTGCTAGGGGACAGGCCTACTACGAGCAGTACTTC,CSARGQAYYEQYF,TRBV20-1,TRBD1,TRBJ2-7,few
TGCAGTGCTAAGGGCGGGGAGAGTAGGGAGACCCAGTACTTC,CSAKGGESRETQYF,TRBV20-1,-,TRBJ2-5,-
TGTGCCAGCAGCGTAACAGGACAGCCGATCTATGGCTACACCTTC,CASSVTGQPIYGYTF,TRBV9,-,TRBJ1-2,-